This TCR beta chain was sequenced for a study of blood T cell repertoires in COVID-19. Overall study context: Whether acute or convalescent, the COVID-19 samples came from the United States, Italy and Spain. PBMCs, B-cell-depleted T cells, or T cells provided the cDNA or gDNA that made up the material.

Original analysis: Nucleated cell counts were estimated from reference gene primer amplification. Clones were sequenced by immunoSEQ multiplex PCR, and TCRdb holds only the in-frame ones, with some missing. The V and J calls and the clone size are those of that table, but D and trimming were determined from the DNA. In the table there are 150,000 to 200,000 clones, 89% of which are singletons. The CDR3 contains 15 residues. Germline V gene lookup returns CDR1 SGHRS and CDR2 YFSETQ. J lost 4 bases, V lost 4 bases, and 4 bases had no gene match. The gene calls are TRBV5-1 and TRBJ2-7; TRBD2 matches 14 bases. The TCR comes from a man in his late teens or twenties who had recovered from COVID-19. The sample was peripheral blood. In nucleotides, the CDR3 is TGCGCCAGCAGCGGTGGGACTAGCGGGAGTTACGAGCAGTACTTC. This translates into CASSGGTSGSYEQYF.